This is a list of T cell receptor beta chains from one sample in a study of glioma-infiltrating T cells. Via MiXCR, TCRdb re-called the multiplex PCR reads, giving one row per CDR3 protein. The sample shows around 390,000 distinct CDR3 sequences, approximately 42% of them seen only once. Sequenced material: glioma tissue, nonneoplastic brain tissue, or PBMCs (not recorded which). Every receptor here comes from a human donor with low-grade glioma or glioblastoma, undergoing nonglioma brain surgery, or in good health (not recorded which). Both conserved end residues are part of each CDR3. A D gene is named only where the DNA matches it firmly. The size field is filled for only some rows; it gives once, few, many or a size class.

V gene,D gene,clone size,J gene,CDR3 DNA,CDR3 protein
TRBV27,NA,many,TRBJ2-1,TGTGCCAGCAGTTCGCCAGCGAGGGACAATGAGCAGTTCTTC,CASSSPARDNEQFF
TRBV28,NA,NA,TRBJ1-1,TGTGCCAGCAAAGGAGCTAACACTGAAGCTTTCTTT,CASKGANTEAFF
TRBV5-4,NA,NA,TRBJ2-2,TGTGCCAGCAGCTCGATCACAGACACCGGGGAGCTGTTTTTT,CASSSITDTGELFF
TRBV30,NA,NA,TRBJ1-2,TGTGCCTGGAGTCCGGACCTTCGAGGCTACACCTTC,CAWSPDLRGYTF
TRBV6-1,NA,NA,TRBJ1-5,TGTGCCAGCAGTGAATGGGCAGGCGGTGATCAGCCCCAGCATTTT,CASSEWAGGDQPQHF
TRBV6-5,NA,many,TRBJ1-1,TGTGCCAGCAGTTACACACGGAACACTGAAGCTTTCTTT,CASSYTRNTEAFF
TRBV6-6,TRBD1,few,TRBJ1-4,TGTGCCAGCAGTTTCGACAGGGGGCGGGAGGGCGAAAAACTGTTTTTT,CASSFDRGREGEKLFF
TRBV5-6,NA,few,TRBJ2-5,TGTGCCAGCAGCTTGGGGCAGGGGGGAGAGACCCAGTACTTC,CASSLGQGGETQYF
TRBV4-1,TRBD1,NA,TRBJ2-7,TGTGCCAGCAGCCAAGAAGTCACGTCGGGACAGGGGAGCTGGTCCTACGAGCAGTACTTC,CASSQEVTSGQGSWSYEQYF
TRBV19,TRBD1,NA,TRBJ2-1,TGTGCCAGTAGTCTACGGACAGGGGGCTCTTGGGACTACAATGAGCAGTTCTTC,CASSLRTGGSWDYNEQFF
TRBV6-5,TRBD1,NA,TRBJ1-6,TGTGCCAGCAAAAGGAGGCAGGGGGCTACCAATTCACCCCTCCGCTTT,CASKRRQGATNSPLRF
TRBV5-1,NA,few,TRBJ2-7,TGTGCCCGTCTCACGAGGGAGTACCCCTACGAGCAGTACTTC,CARLTREYPYEQYF
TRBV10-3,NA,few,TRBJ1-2,TGTGCCATCAGTTTCGACAGGAGAGGCTACACCTTC,CAISFDRRGYTF
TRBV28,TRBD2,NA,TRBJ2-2,TGTGCCAGCAGGACCGTAGCGGGGGCTGAAACCGGGGAGCTGTTTTTT,CASRTVAGAETGELFF
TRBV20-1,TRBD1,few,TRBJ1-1,TGCAGTGCTAGAGGTGGACAGGGAGACACTGAAGCTTTCTTT,CSARGGQGDTEAFF
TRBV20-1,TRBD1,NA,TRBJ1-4,TGCAGTGCCGCCCAAGGGGGCAGGACCGATAATGAAAAACTGTTTTTT,CSAAQGGRTDNEKLFF
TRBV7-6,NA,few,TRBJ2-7,TGTGCCAGCAGCTTTCACGGTTACTACGAGCAGTACTTC,CASSFHGYYEQYF
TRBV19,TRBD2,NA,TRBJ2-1,TGTGCCAGTAGTATTAGACTAGCGGGAGTCCATGAGCAGTTCTTC,CASSIRLAGVHEQFF
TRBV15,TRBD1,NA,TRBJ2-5,TGTGCCACCAGCAGACCTGGACAGGGCGGTTTACGGGAGACCCAGTACTTC,CATSRPGQGGLRETQYF
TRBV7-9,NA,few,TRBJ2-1,TGTGCCAGCAGCTTCGGCGCCTCCCAGTTCTTC,CASSFGASQFF
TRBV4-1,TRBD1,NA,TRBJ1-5,TGCGCCAGCAGCCGGGACAGAAATGCCTCTCAGCCCCAGCATTTT,CASSRDRNASQPQHF
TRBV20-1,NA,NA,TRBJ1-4,TGCAGTGCTACAGTTTCTCAAACGCAAAAACTGTTTTTT,CSATVSQTQKLFF
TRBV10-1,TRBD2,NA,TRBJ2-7,TGCTCCAGCAGGGACTACTACGAGCAGTACTTC,CSSRDYYEQYF
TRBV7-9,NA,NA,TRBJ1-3,TGTGCCAGCAGCCGCCTGCAGGGAAACACCATATATTTT,CASSRLQGNTIYF
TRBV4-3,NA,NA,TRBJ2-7,TGCGCCAGCAGCCAAGATGGGGCTGAGATGGGCTACGAGCAGTACTTC,CASSQDGAEMGYEQYF
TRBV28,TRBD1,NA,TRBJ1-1,TGTGCCAGCAGCCCGGGACAGGGGTTGATGAACACTGAAGCTTTCTTT,CASSPGQGLMNTEAFF
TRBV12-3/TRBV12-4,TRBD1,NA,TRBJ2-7,TGTGCCAGCAGTTCCAGGGACAGGGTTAAGTCCTACGAGCAGTACTTC,CASSSRDRVKSYEQYF
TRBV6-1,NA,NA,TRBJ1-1,TGTGCCAGCAGTCCGGGGTGGAGCACTGGAGCTTTCTTT,CASSPGWSTGAFF
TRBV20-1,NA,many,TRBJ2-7,TGCAGTGCTGGAAGACAGGGAGGGGGCGAGCAGTACTTC,CSAGRQGGGEQYF
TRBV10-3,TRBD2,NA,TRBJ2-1,TGTGCCATCAGTGAGTCGACTAGCGGGATGTACAATGAGCAGTTCTTC,CAISESTSGMYNEQFF
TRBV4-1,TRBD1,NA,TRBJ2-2,TGCGCCAGCAGCGCTCGACAGGGGTACACCGGGGAGCTGTTTTTT,CASSARQGYTGELFF
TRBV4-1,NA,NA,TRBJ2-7,TGCGCCAGGTCGGGACCAGGCAGGGACTTCTCCTACGAGCAGTACTTC,CARSGPGRDFSYEQYF
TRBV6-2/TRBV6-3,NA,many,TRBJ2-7,TGTGCCAGCAGTTACGTAGACTACGAGCAGTACTTC,CASSYVDYEQYF
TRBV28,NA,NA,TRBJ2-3,TGTGCCAGCAGTTTATCCAGCGGGTTTGGGGGAGATACGCAGTATTTT,CASSLSSGFGGDTQYF
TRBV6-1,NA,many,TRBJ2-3,TGTGCCAGCAGTGAAGCAACTAGCCCTAGCACAGATACGCAGTATTTT,CASSEATSPSTDTQYF
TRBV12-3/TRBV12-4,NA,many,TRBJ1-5,TGTGCCAGCAGTGTGACAGTCTATAGCAATCAGCCCCAGCATTTT,CASSVTVYSNQPQHF
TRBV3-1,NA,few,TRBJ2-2,TGTGCCAGCAGCCAAGATTCCCGGAACGGGGAGCTGTTTTTT,CASSQDSRNGELFF
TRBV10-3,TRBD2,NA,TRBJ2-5,TGTGCCATCAGCGCATTCGGGACTAGCGGAATACAAGAGACCCAGTACTTC,CAISAFGTSGIQETQYF
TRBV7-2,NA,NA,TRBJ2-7,TGTGCCAGCAGCTTAATCTCGATCGGCGGTTCCTACGAGCAGTACTTC,CASSLISIGGSYEQYF
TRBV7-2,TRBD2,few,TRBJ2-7,TGTGCCAGCAGCACCCGGACTAGCGGGATCGTCTACGAGCAGTACTTC,CASSTRTSGIVYEQYF
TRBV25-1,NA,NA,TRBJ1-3,TGTGCCAGCAGTCCGCCAGGTTCGTCCTCCGGAAACACCATATATTTT,CASSPPGSSSGNTIYF
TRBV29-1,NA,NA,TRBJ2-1,TGCAGCGCAACAAGACCCGAGGACTACAGTGAGCAGTTCTTC,CSATRPEDYSEQFF
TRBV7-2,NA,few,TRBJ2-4,TGTGCCAGCAGCTTAGATCTGATCCCAACAGCCAAAAACATTCAGTACTTC,CASSLDLIPTAKNIQYF
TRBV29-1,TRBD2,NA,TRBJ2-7,TGCAGCGTTAATAGCGGGAGATCCTACGAGCAGTACTTC,CSVNSGRSYEQYF
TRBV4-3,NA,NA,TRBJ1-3,TGCGCCAGCAGCCAACTTCATTGGGGCCCCGAGAGCTCTGGAAACACCATATATTTT,CASSQLHWGPESSGNTIYF
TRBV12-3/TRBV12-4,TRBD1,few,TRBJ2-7,TGTGCCAGCAGACGCTCCGGCAGGGGGCTAACCTCCTACGAGCAGTACTTC,CASRRSGRGLTSYEQYF
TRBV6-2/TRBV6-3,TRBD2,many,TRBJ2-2,TGTGCCAGCAGTTACTCGCGGACTAGCACGAACACCGGGGAGCTGTTTTTT,CASSYSRTSTNTGELFF
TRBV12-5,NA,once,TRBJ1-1,TGTGCTAGTGCCCCGATCGGTGACACTGAAGCTTTCTTT,CASAPIGDTEAFF
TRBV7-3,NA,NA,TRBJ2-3,TGTGCCAGCAGCCCTCGGGACCGCACAGATACGCAGTATTTT,CASSPRDRTDTQYF
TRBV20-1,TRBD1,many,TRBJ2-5,TGCAGTGCCAGACATCCACAGGGGTGGCAAGAGACCCAGTACTTC,CSARHPQGWQETQYF